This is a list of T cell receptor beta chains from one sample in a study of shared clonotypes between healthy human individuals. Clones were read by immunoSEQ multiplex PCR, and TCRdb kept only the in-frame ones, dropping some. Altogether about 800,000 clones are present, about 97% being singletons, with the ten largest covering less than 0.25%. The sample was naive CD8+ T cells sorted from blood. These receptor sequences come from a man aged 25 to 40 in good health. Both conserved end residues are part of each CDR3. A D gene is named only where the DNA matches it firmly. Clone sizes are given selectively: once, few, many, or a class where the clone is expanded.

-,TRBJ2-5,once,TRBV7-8,TGTGCCAGCAGCCTCCACCCTGGTTCGACAGCTCAAGAGACCCAGTACTTC,CASSLHPGSTAQETQYF
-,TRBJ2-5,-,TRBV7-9,TGTGCCAGCAGCTTAGGAAAGACCCAGTACTTC,CASSLGKTQYF
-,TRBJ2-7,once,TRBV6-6,TGTGCCAGCAGTTCGGTCCGGGACATTTCCTACGAGCAGTACTTC,CASSSVRDISYEQYF
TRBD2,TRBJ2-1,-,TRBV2,TGTGCCAGCAGGGGGACTAGCGGGAGCTACAATGAGCAGTTCTTC,CASRGTSGSYNEQFF
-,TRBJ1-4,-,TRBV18,TGTGCCAGCTCACCACCTGGACAGCCTAATGAAAAACTGTTTTTT,CASSPPGQPNEKLFF
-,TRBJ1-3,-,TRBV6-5,TGTGCCAGCAGCTTAGGGGCAAGCTCTGGAAACACCATATATTTT,CASSLGASSGNTIYF
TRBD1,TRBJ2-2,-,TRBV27,TGTGCCAGCAGCCCAAGGGACAGGGGTACCGGGGAGCTGTTTTTT,CASSPRDRGTGELFF
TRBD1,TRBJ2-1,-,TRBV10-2,TGCGCCAGCAGTGAGAAGGGGGCGTACTACAATGAGCAGTTCTTC,CASSEKGAYYNEQFF
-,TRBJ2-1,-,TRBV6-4,TGTGCCAGCAGTGACAGGGGTGGCGATGAGCAGTTCTTC,CASSDRGGDEQFF
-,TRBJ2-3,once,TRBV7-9,TGTGCCAGCAGCTCCCGTGGACCCCGGGGAGGAGAAGATACGCAGTATTTT,CASSSRGPRGGEDTQYF